The 10 T cell receptor beta chains below all came from one sample that was sequenced in a study of shared clonotypes between healthy human individuals. Sequenced by immunoSEQ multiplex PCR; TCRdb stores in-frame clones only, minus some. The sample has about 2.4 million clones, 80% to 95% seen once; the top ten hold 0.36%. The sample taken for sequencing was naive CD4+ T cells from PBMCs. Described subset: CD45RA+ positively selected. These receptors were collected from a man aged 18-30 years in good health. Some clones in this sample may be carry-over from other donors' samples.

The gene calls are TRBV7-9 and TRBJ2-5; TRBD2 agrees at 9 bases. CDR1 and CDR2 (germline): SEHNR, FQNEAQ (reference sequence). Trimming removed 7 bases from V and 5 bases from J; junction bases left unmatched: 2. The CDR3 has 12 residues. CDR3 region: CASTAGGETQYF. CDR3 in DNA: TGTGCCAGCACCGCGGGGGGGGAGACCCAGTACTTC.

The sample holds a few counts of this clone. The chain employs TRBV5-1 and TRBJ1-1; D is undetermined. Germline CDR1 reads SGHRS; CDR2 reads YFSETQ. The V and J ends lost 1 base and 4 bases respectively, with 11 bases between them. The CDR3 is 14 amino acids. CDR3 amino acids: CASSLRLGSTEAFF. CDR3 nucleotide sequence: TGCGCCAGCAGCTTGCGTCTGGGGAGCACTGAAGCTTTCTTT.

This clone has a single count. This chain joins TRBV5-1 and TRBJ1-5, with 9 bases identical to TRBD1. There are 16 residues in the CDR3. Losses at the gene ends were 0 bases for V and 1 base for J; bases not matched to a gene: 2. Per germline, CDR1 SGHRS and CDR2 YFSETQ. The CDR3 sequence is CASSLEGQGSNQPQHF. The CDR3 bases are TGCGCCAGCAGCTTGGAGGGACAGGGAAGCAATCAGCCCCAGCATTTT.

This clone was counted only a few times. The chain combines TRBV2 with TRBJ2-2; no clear D gene. The CDR3 has 14 residues. The V end lost 3 bases, the J end lost 4 bases, and 9 bases lay between the germline ends. Germline CDR1 SNHLY, CDR2 FYNNEI. The CDR3 reads CASSENRGTGELFF. CDR3 nucleotide sequence: TGTGCCAGCAGTGAGAACAGAGGCACCGGGGAGCTGTTTTTT. The full variable domain, completed using reference TRBV2 and TRBJ2-2, is EPEVTQTPSHQVTQMGQEVILRCVPISNHLYFYWYRQILGQKVEFLVSFYNNEISEKSEIFDDQFSVERPDGSNFTLKIRSTKLEDSAMYFCASSENRGTGELFFGEGSRLTVL.

The chain couples TRBV6-1 to TRBJ2-6, with unresolved D. The germline gives CDR1 MNHNS, CDR2 SASEGT. V was trimmed by 2 bases and J by 4 bases, leaving 6 bases between them. The CDR3 loop spans 14 amino acids. In DNA, the CDR3 is TGTGCCAGCAGTGAAAACGGAGGGGCCAACGTCCTGACTTTC. This encodes CASSENGGANVLTF.

Remarks on this clone: Distinct nucleotide sequences in the sample also encode this CDR3. V usage is TRBV28 and J usage is TRBJ2-1; D could derive from TRBD1 or TRBD2 (5 bases each). Germline CDR1 reads MDHEN; CDR2 reads SYDVKM. Trimming cost V 6 bases and J 4 bases, with 13 bases left between them. The CDR3 is made up of 14 amino acids. CDR3 loop: CASRVGTDYNEQFF. CDR3 coding DNA: TGTGCCAGCAGAGTCGGGACCGATTACAATGAGCAGTTCTTC.

The chain has TRBV4-3 and TRBJ1-4; no firm D call. This CDR3 region has 15 residues. Germline loops: CDR1 LGHNA, CDR2 YSLEER. With 0 bases removed from V and 1 base from J, the gap between germline ends came to 6 bases. The CDR3 DNA reads TGCGCCAGCAGCCAAGAATTCGGAACTAATGAAAAACTGTTTTTT. Amino acids: CASSQEFGTNEKLFF.

The chain combines TRBV7-2 with TRBJ1-4, with TRBD1 as a possible D gene (5 bases). Germline V gives CDR1 SGHTA, CDR2 FQGNSA. CDR3 length: 16 residues. Trimming stripped 1 base from V and 4 bases from J, with 13 bases between. CDR3 region: CASSLGTGAVNEKLFF. In DNA, the CDR3 is TGTGCCAGCAGCTTAGGTACCGGGGCAGTTAATGAAAAACTGTTTTTT.

V usage is TRBV6-5 and J usage is TRBJ1-2; D is uncertain. The CDR3 loop spans 14 amino acids. Trimming shortened V by 7 bases and J by 0 bases, and 12 bases separated the two germline ends. In germline, CDR1 is MNHEY, CDR2 SVGAGI. This CDR3 reads CASTSAVTNYGYTF. The CDR3 nucleotides are TGTGCCAGCACCTCGGCCGTGACTAACTATGGCTACACCTTC.

This clone appeared once. The rearrangement uses TRBV28 and TRBJ1-2; D gene ambiguous. V was shortened by 6 bases and J by 6 bases, with 8 bases between the two germline ends. CDR3 length equals 11 residues. The germline V gene has CDR1 MDHEN and CDR2 SYDVKM. CDR3 sequence reads: CASSSGDGYTF. DNA for the CDR3: TGTGCCAGCAGCAGCGGCGATGGCTACACCTTC.